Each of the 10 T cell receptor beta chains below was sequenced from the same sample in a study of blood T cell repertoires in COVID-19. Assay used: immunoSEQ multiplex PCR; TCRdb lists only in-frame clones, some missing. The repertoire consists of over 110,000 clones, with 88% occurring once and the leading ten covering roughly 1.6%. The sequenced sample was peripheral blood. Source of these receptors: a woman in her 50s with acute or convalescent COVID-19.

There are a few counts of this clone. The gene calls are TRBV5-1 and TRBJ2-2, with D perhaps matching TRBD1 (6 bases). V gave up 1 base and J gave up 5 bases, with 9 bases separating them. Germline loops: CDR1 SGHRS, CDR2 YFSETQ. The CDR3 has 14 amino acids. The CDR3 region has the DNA TGCGCCAGCAGCTTGCTGCAGGGGACCGGGGAGCTGTTTTTT. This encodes CASSLLQGTGELFF.

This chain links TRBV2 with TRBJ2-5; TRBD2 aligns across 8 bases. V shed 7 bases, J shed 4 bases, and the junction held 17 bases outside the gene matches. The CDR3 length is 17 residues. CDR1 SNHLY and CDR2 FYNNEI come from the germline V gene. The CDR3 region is CASNPGIGSGVRETQYF. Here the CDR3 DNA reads TGTGCCAGCAACCCCGGTATAGGTAGCGGGGTAAGAGAGACCCAGTACTTC.

CDR3 amino acids: CASRLQGMNTEAFF. CDR3 nucleotide sequence: TGTGCCAGCAGACTACAGGGGATGAACACTGAAGCTTTCTTT. V and J are TRBV6-6 and TRBJ1-1; 7 nucleotides line up with TRBD1. The V and J ends lost 6 bases and 0 bases, in that order; junction bases with no gene match: 4. The V gene's germline CDR1 is MNHNY and CDR2 SVGAGI (reference sequence). The length of the CDR3 is 14 residues.

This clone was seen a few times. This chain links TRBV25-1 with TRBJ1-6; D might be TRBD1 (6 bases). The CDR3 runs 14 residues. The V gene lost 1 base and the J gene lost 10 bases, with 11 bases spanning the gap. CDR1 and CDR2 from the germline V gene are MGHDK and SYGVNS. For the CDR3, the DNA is TGTGCCAGCAGTGAATCCAGGGGAGAATCACCCCTCCACTTT. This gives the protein CASSESRGESPLHF.

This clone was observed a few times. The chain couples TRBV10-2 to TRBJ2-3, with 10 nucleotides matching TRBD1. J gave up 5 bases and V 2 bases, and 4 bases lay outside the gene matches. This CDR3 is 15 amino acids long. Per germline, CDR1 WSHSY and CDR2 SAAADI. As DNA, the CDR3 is TGCGCCAGCAGTGAGAGGGGACAGGGGATAGATACGCAGTATTTT. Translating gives CASSERGQGIDTQYF.

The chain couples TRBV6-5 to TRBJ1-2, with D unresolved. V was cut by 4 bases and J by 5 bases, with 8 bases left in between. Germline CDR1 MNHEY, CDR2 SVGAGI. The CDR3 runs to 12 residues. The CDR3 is CASSSSVYGYTF. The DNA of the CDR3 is TGTGCCAGCAGTTCGTCAGTATATGGCTACACCTTC.

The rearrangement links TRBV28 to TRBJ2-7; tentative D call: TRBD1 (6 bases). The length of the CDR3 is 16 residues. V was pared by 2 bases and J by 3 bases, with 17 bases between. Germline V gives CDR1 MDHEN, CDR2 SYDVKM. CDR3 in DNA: TGTGCCAGCAGTTTACTGACGGCAGGGGTTCTCTACGAGCAGTACTTC. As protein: CASSLLTAGVLYEQYF. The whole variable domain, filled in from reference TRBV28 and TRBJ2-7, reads DVKVTQSSRYLVKRTGEKVFLECVQDMDHENMFWYRQDPGLGLRLIYFSYDVKMKEKGDIPEGYSVSREKKERFSLILESASTNQTSMYLCASSLLTAGVLYEQYFGPGTRLTVT.

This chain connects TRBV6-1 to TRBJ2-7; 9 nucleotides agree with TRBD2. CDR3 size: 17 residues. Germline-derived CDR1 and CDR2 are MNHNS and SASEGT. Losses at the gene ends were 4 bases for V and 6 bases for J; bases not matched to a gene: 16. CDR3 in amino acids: CASSGSQLLFSGGEQYF. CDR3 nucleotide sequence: TGTGCCAGCAGTGGCAGCCAATTACTATTTAGCGGGGGCGAGCAGTACTTC.

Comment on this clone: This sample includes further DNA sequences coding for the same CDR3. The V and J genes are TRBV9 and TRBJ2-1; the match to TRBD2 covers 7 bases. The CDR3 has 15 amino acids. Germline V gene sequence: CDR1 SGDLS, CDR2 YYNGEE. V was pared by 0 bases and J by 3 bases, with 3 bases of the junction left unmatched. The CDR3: CASSVALADYNEQFF. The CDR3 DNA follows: TGTGCCAGCAGCGTAGCTCTAGCGGACTACAATGAGCAGTTCTTC. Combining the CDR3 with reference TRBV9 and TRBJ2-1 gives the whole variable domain DSGVTQTPKHLITATGQRVTLRCSPRSGDLSVYWYQQSLDQGLQFLIQYYNGEERAKGNILERFSAQQFPDLHSELNLSSLELGDSALYFCASSVALADYNEQFFGPGTRLTVL.

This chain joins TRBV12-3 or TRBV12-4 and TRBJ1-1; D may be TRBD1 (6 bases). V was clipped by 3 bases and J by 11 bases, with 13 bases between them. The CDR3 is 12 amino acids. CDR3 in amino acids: CASSFRGNFAFF. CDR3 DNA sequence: TGTGCCAGCAGTTTCAGGGGCAACTTTGCTTTCTTT.